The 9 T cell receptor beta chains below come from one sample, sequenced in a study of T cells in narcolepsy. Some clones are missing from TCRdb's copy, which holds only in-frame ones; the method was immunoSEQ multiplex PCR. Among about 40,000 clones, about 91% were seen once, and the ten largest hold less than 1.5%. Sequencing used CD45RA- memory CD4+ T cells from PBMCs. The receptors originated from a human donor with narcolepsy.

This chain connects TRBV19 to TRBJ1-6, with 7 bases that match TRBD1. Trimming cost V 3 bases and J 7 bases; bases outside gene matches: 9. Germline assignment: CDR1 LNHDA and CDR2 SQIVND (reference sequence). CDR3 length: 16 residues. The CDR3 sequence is CASSILGQRGNSPLHF. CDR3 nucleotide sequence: TGTGCCAGTAGTATCTTGGGACAGCGAGGGAATTCACCCCTCCACTTT.

The CDR3 loop is CASSLGGATGAFF. The CDR3 DNA reads as TGTGCCAGCAGCTTAGGGGGGGCTACAGGGGCTTTCTTT. V usage is TRBV7-9 and J usage is TRBJ1-1, with D perhaps matching TRBD1 (6 bases). Trimming left V 1 base short and J 11 bases short, with 14 bases between. Germline V gene data show CDR1 as SEHNR and CDR2 as FQNEAQ (reference sequence). CDR3 length equals 13 residues.

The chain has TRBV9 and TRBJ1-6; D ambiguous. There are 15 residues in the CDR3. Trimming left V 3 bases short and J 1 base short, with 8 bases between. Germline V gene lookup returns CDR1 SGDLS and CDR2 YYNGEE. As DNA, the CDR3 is TGTGCCAGCAGCGAGGGTGTTTCCTATAATTCACCCCTCCACTTT. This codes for CASSEGVSYNSPLHF.

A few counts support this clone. The CDR3 loop is CASQGHTYEQYF. CDR3 sequence (DNA): TGTGCCAGTCAGGGACACACTTACGAGCAGTACTTC. The genes are TRBV19 and TRBJ2-7, with TRBD1 as a possible D gene (6 bases). Trimming left V 8 bases short and J 4 bases short, with 12 bases between. Germline loops: CDR1 LNHDA, CDR2 SQIVND (reference sequence). This CDR3 spans 12 amino acids.

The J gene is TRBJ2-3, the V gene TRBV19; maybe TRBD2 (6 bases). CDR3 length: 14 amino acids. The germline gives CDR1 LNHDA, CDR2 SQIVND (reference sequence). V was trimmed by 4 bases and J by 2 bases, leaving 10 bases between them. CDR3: CASSSPSDTDTQYF. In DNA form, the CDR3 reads TGTGCCAGTAGTAGCCCTAGCGACACAGATACGCAGTATTTT.

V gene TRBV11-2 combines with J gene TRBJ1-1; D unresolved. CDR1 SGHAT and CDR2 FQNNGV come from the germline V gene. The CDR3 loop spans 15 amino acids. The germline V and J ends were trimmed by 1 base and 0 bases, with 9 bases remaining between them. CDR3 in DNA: TGTGCCAGCAGCTTAGTCGGGGTGGTGAACACTGAAGCTTTCTTT. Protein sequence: CASSLVGVVNTEAFF.

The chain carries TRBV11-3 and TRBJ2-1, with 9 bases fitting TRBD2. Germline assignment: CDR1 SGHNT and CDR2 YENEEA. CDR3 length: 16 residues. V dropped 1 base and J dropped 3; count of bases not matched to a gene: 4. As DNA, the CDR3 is TGTGCCAGCAGCTTAGTCGGGACTAGCAGCTACAATGAGCAGTTCTTC. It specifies CASSLVGTSSYNEQFF.

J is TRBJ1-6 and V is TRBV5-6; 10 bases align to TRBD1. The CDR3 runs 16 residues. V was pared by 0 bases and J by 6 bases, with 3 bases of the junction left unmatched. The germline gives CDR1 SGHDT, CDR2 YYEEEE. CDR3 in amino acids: CASSLGQGAFNSPLHF. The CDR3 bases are TGTGCCAGCAGCTTGGGACAGGGGGCCTTTAATTCACCCCTCCACTTT.

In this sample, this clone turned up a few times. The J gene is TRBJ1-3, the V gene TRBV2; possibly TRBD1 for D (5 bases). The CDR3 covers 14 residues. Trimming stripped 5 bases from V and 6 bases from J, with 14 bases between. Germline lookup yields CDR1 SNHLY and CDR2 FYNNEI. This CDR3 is CASSPGTQANTIYF. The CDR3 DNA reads TGTGCCAGCAGTCCTGGGACTCAAGCAAACACCATATATTTT.